This TCR beta chain came from a study of T cells in Graves' hyperthyroidism and ophthalmopathy. Overall study context: The blood sample was taken at first diagnosis, before treatment began.

The CDR3 regions of TCR beta were amplified from RNA transcripts. First-round RT-PCR with HTBI primers amplified the TCR CDR3 region. Each CDR3 protein gets one entry after TCRdb re-called the multiplex PCR reads with MiXCR. The sample shows hundreds of thousands of distinct CDR3 sequences, about 15% of them seen only once. The germline V gene has CDR1 LNHDA and CDR2 SQIVND (reference sequence). This CDR3 contains 13 residues. Trimming pared 1 base from V and 6 bases from J, leaving 10 bases between. The study enrolled patients aged 18 to 65 with newly diagnosed hyperthyroidism of under 2 months' duration. Each 10 ml fresh peripheral blood draw supplied the PBMCs.

The chain carries TRBV19 and TRBJ2-7; D is undetermined. This receptor was taken from a young woman with Graves' hyperthyroidism. The specimen sequenced was blood. The CDR3 here is CASSIGVRREQYF. The CDR3 region has the DNA TGTGCCAGTAGTATAGGAGTCAGACGCGAGCAGTACTTC. Looking up the rest from reference TRBV19 and TRBJ2-7 gives the full variable domain: DGGITQSPKYLFRKEGQNVTLSCEQNLNHDAMYWYRQDPGQGLRLIYYSQIVNDFQKGDIAEGYSVSREKKESFPLTVTSAQKNPTAFYLCASSIGVRREQYFGPGTRLTVT.